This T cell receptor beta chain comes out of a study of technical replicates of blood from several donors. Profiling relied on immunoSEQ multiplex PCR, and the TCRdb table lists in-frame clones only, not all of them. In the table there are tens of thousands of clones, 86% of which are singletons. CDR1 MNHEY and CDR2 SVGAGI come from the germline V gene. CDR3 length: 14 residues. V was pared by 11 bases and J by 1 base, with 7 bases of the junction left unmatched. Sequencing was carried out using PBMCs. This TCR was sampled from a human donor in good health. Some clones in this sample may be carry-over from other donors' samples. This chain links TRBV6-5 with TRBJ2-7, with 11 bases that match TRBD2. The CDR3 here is CASLAGGGSYEQYF. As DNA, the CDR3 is TGTGCCTCCCTAGCGGGAGGAGGTTCCTACGAGCAGTACTTC.